The 27 T cell receptor beta chains below all came from one sample that was sequenced in a study of blood T cell repertoires in COVID-19. This table comes from immunoSEQ multiplex PCR, and its TCRdb copy is limited to in-frame clones, with some not included. The table has roughly 41,000 clones, approximately 82% seen once; the top ten hold 35% to 55%. The sequenced sample consisted of peripheral blood. The receptors here all came from a woman aged 80 or over with acute or convalescent COVID-19.

The V call is TRBV7-2, the J call TRBJ2-6; 8 positions agree with TRBD1. The CDR3 length is 16 residues. The V gene's germline CDR1 is SGHTA and CDR2 FQGNSA. The J segment lost 2 bases and the V segment lost 4 bases, leaving 4 bases of the junction unmatched. CDR3 residues: CASSSTGVPGANVLTF. Here the CDR3 DNA reads TGTGCCAGCAGCTCGACAGGGGTTCCTGGGGCCAACGTCCTGACTTTC.

J is TRBJ1-2 and V is TRBV9; 7 nucleotides agree with TRBD1. V gave up 0 bases and J gave up 3 bases; unmatched junction bases: 5. CDR3 length: 15 residues. Per the germline V gene, CDR1 is SGDLS and CDR2 is YYNGEE. CDR3 residues: CASSVESGQDYGYTF. In DNA form, the CDR3 reads TGTGCCAGCAGCGTAGAATCAGGACAGGACTATGGCTACACCTTC.

The genes are TRBV7-2 and TRBJ2-7; 7 bases are shared with TRBD2. J gave up 5 bases and V 3 bases, and 13 bases lay outside the gene matches. Germline CDR1 is SGHTA and CDR2 is FQGNSA. There are 16 residues in the CDR3. CDR3 in amino acids: CASSFAGVPGRHEQYF. The CDR3 DNA is TGTGCCAGCAGCTTCGCGGGGGTCCCCGGGCGTCACGAGCAGTACTTC.

The chain has TRBV5-4 and TRBJ2-5, with 8 bases aligning to TRBD2. The V segment lost 4 bases and the J segment 4 bases; nucleotides outside the gene matches: 9. The CDR3 consists of 15 residues. Germline lookup yields CDR1 SGHNT and CDR2 YYREEE (reference sequence). CDR3 in amino acids: CASSPQVAGGETQYF. Written as DNA, the CDR3 is TGTGCCAGCAGCCCTCAGGTGGCGGGGGGAGAGACCCAGTACTTC. Full variable domain (rest looked up from reference TRBV5-4 and TRBJ2-5): ETGVTQSPTHLIKTRGQQVTLRCSSQSGHNTVSWYQQALGQGPQFIFQYYREEENGRGNFPPRFSGLQFPNYSSELNVNALELDDSALYLCASSPQVAGGETQYFGPGTRLLVL.

V and J are TRBV7-3 and TRBJ1-5, with D uncertain. Germline V lookup: CDR1 SGHTA, CDR2 FQGTGA. This CDR3 region has 13 residues. Trimming removed 2 bases from V and 5 bases from J, with 7 bases in between. This CDR3 reads CASSLGPDQPQHF. The CDR3 DNA is TGTGCCAGCAGCTTAGGTCCAGATCAGCCCCAGCATTTT.

The rearrangement links TRBV18 to TRBJ2-1; D is possibly TRBD2 (7 bases). This CDR3 has 14 residues. Trimming took off 2 bases at V and 4 bases at J, with 9 bases between the two ends. Germline assignment: CDR1 KGHSH and CDR2 LQKENI. The CDR3 coding sequence is TGTGCCAGCTCACCAGGGGGGGCTTACAATGAGCAGTTCTTC. Its translation is CASSPGGAYNEQFF.

The genes are TRBV28 and TRBJ1-5; no clear D gene. Per the germline V gene, CDR1 is MDHEN and CDR2 is SYDVKM. The V end lost 1 base, the J end lost 11 bases, and 15 bases lay between the germline ends. The CDR3 is 14 residues long. CDR3 in amino acids: CASSLSRQFLTQHF. CDR3 in DNA: TGTGCCAGCAGTTTATCTCGCCAGTTTCTGACCCAGCATTTT.

This sequence joins TRBV27 and TRBJ1-6; 8 bases line up with TRBD1. Looked up from germline, CDR1 is MNHEY and CDR2 is SMNVEV (reference sequence). V was pared by 4 bases and J by 5 bases, with 4 bases of the junction left unmatched. The CDR3 is 15 amino acids. The CDR3 DNA follows: TGTGCCAGCAGTTCGGACAGGGTGGATAATTCACCCCTCCACTTT. This gives the protein CASSSDRVDNSPLHF.

The rearrangement joins TRBV6-6 to TRBJ1-5, with TRBD1 identical over 7 bases. This CDR3 is built from 14 residues. Germline loops: CDR1 MNHNY, CDR2 SVGAGI (reference sequence). V lost 6 bases, J lost 0 bases, and 2 bases stayed unmatched. The CDR3 sequence: CASSRQGSNQPQHF. The CDR3, as DNA: TGTGCCAGCAGCCGACAGGGTAGCAATCAGCCCCAGCATTTT.

This chain joins TRBV9 and TRBJ2-3; TRBD2 matches at 8 bases. Germline CDR1 and CDR2: SGDLS and YYNGEE. This CDR3 is 14 amino acids long. After removal of 1 base from V and 6 bases from J, the junction contained 4 bases not matched to a gene. The CDR3 DNA reads as TGTGCCAGCAGCGTAAGCGGGGGTGGGGATACGCAGTATTTT. Its translation: CASSVSGGGDTQYF.

The gene calls are TRBV2 and TRBJ1-5, with a tentative D call TRBD1 (5 bases). V lost 4 bases, J lost 4 bases, and 14 bases lay in between. Germline CDR1 reads SNHLY; CDR2 reads FYNNEI. This CDR3 region has 15 residues. The CDR3 DNA reads as TGTGCCAGCAGTGGTCGGGGGGGTGGAAATCAGCCCCAGCATTTT. Translated: CASSGRGGGNQPQHF.

This chain joins TRBV19 and TRBJ2-2, with D tentatively TRBD2 (6 bases). Trimming shortened V by 3 bases and J by 6 bases, and 11 bases separated the two germline ends. The CDR3 has 14 residues. Germline V gives CDR1 LNHDA, CDR2 SQIVND (reference sequence). The CDR3 is CASSIGGSAGELFF. DNA of the CDR3: TGTGCCAGTAGTATCGGGGGATCGGCCGGGGAGCTGTTTTTT.

The chain combines TRBV30 with TRBJ1-5; no clear D gene. Germline V gene lookup returns CDR1 GTSNPN and CDR2 SVGIG (reference sequence). V lost 1 base and J 4 bases, leaving 5 bases between the germline ends. The CDR3 covers 12 residues. CDR3 amino acids: CAWSAQNQPQHF. DNA for the CDR3: TGTGCCTGGAGTGCCCAAAATCAGCCCCAGCATTTT.

The rearrangement links TRBV4-2 to TRBJ1-3; TRBD1 agrees at 9 bases. Trimming cost V 3 bases and J 3 bases; bases outside gene matches: 9. This CDR3 is 17 amino acids long. Germline assignment: CDR1 LGHNA and CDR2 YNFKEQ. This chain's CDR3 is CASSHYLRTGDGNTIYF. CDR3 sequence (DNA): TGTGCCAGCAGCCACTACCTCCGGACAGGGGATGGAAACACCATATATTTT.

The V call is TRBV11-2, the J call TRBJ1-1; D gene unclear. V was shortened by 5 bases and J by 1 base, with 11 bases between the two germline ends. The CDR3 totals 14 residues. The V gene's germline CDR1 is SGHAT and CDR2 FQNNGV. The CDR3: CASSANRGNTEAFF. In DNA form, the CDR3 reads TGTGCCAGCAGCGCAAACCGGGGGAACACTGAAGCTTTCTTT.

The chain joins TRBV29-1 to TRBJ2-3; 7 bases fit TRBD2. The length of the CDR3 is 17 residues. Looked up from germline, CDR1 is SQVTM and CDR2 is ANQGSEA. With V trimmed by 1 base and J by 0 bases, 10 bases remained unmatched. CDR3 region: CSVEAWGGSLSTDTQYF. In nucleotides, the CDR3 is TGCAGCGTTGAAGCCTGGGGAGGGAGCCTTAGCACAGATACGCAGTATTTT.

The CDR3 nucleotides read TGTGCCACCAGTGATCCCCGGAACACTGAAGCTTTCTTT. Its protein is CATSDPRNTEAFF. This sequence joins TRBV24-1 and TRBJ1-1; D uncertain. V was trimmed by 3 bases and J by 1 base, leaving 5 bases between them. The CDR3 sequence is 13 residues long. Per the germline V gene, CDR1 is KGHDR and CDR2 is SFDVKD.

The chain links TRBV11-2 to TRBJ1-3; 7 positions agree with TRBD1. Germline loops: CDR1 SGHAT, CDR2 FQNNGV. V shed 2 bases, J shed 3 bases, and the junction held 1 base outside the gene matches. CDR3 length: 14 residues. CDR3 sequence reads: CASSLQGDGNTIYF. As DNA, the CDR3 is TGTGCCAGCAGCTTACAGGGGGATGGAAACACCATATATTTT.

A few counts support this clone. The genes are TRBV19 and TRBJ1-2; 9 nucleotides agree with TRBD1. Germline V lookup: CDR1 LNHDA, CDR2 SQIVND (reference sequence). V lost 10 bases to trimming and J lost 8 bases; unmatched junction nucleotides: 14. This CDR3 contains 14 residues. CDR3 residues: CATAPGQGVEGYTF. The CDR3 DNA reads as TGTGCCACCGCACCGGGACAGGGTGTAGAGGGCTACACCTTC.

This clone turned up a few times. The J gene is TRBJ2-7, the V gene TRBV18, with TRBD1 identical over 10 bases. V trimming: 3 bases; J trimming: 3 bases; junction bases outside the gene matches: 5. Germline V lookup: CDR1 KGHSH, CDR2 LQKENI. The CDR3 sequence is 15 residues long. The CDR3 DNA reads TGTGCCAGCTCACCTCCGGGACAGGGGCGCTACGAGCAGTACTTC. As protein: CASSPPGQGRYEQYF.

V and J are TRBV7-8 and TRBJ2-7; D may be TRBD1 (7 bases). Germline CDR1 is SGHVS and CDR2 is FQNEAQ. V was pared by 4 bases and J by 7 bases, with 23 bases between. This CDR3 is built from 16 residues. The CDR3 reads CASSSRGDGALREQYF. In DNA form, the CDR3 reads TGTGCCAGCAGCTCCAGGGGGGACGGAGCCTTGAGGGAGCAGTACTTC.

V and J are TRBV25-1 and TRBJ2-1; the match to TRBD2 covers 8 bases. The CDR3 is made up of 16 amino acids. V was clipped by 1 base and J by 4 bases; unmatched bases: 6. Germline CDR1 is MGHDK and CDR2 is SYGVNS. CDR3 DNA: TGTGCCAGCAGTGAATGGGGCGGGGGGTCTTACAATGAGCAGTTCTTC. Its protein product is CASSEWGGGSYNEQFF.

This clone was recorded once. The CDR3 region is CASSSAGSSRADTEAFF. CDR3 DNA sequence: TGTGCCAGCAGCTCTGCGGGGAGTAGTAGGGCGGACACTGAAGCTTTCTTT. The V and J genes are TRBV7-9 and TRBJ1-1; D is undetermined. Per germline, CDR1 SEHNR and CDR2 FQNEAQ (reference sequence). This CDR3 has 17 residues. Between the trimmed V and J ends, which lost 4 bases and 3 bases, there was a span of 21 bases. The complete variable domain, with remaining parts taken from reference TRBV7-9 and TRBJ1-1, reads DTGVSQNPRHKITKRGQNVTFRCDPISEHNRLYWYRQTLGQGPEFLTYFQNEAQLEKSRLLSDRFSAERPKGSFSTLEIQRTEQGDSAMYLCASSSAGSSRADTEAFFGQGTRLTVV.

In DNA form, the CDR3 reads TGCGCCAGCAGCCGGGAGGGACGAGGGACCACAGATACGCAGTATTTT. Translation: CASSREGRGTTDTQYF. The genes are TRBV4-3 and TRBJ2-3, with 7 nucleotides matching TRBD2. V was pared by 4 bases and J by 2 bases, with 9 bases of the junction left unmatched. The CDR3 is 16 amino acids. Germline values: CDR1 LGHNA, CDR2 YSLEER.

V usage is TRBV5-1 and J usage is TRBJ2-7; 7 nucleotides align to TRBD1. CDR3 length: 16 amino acids. V trimming: 0 bases; J trimming: 5 bases; junction bases outside the gene matches: 11. CDR1 SGHRS and CDR2 YFSETQ come from the germline V gene. The CDR3 protein is CASSLEPHRGKNEQYF. The CDR3 bases are TGCGCCAGCAGCTTGGAACCCCACAGGGGCAAGAACGAGCAGTACTTC.

This chain links TRBV19 with TRBJ1-1; TRBD1 aligns across 7 bases. The V and J ends lost 6 bases and 1 base, in that order; junction bases with no gene match: 2. Germline lookup yields CDR1 LNHDA and CDR2 SQIVND (reference sequence). CDR3 length equals 13 residues. The CDR3 here is CASRGTANTEAFF. In nucleotides, the CDR3 is TGTGCCAGTAGGGGGACAGCGAACACTGAAGCTTTCTTT.

This chain links TRBV6-5 with TRBJ2-7; 9 bases are shared with TRBD1. CDR1 and CDR2 from the germline V gene are MNHEY and SVGAGI. The CDR3 extends over 14 amino acids. V gave up 8 bases and J gave up 3 bases; unmatched junction bases: 8. CDR3 coding DNA: TGTGCCAGCGGCCGGGACAGGGCCAGCTACGAGCAGTACTTC. Translating gives CASGRDRASYEQYF.